The rows below give T cell receptor beta chains drawn from one sample of a study of blood T cell repertoires in COVID-19. The assay was immunoSEQ multiplex PCR, and TCRdb's table has in-frame clones only and misses some. The sample records 360,000 or so clones, roughly 80% being singletons. Source material: PBMCs or T cells enriched from blood (not recorded which). These receptors were collected from a woman aged 45-65 years who had recovered from COVID-19. The CDR3 runs from the conserved cysteine through the conserved F or W. Fields, in order: J gene, D gene, clone size, V gene, CDR3 length, CDR3 protein, CDR3 DNA. The D gene is left open where the match is weak. Some rows mark clone size as missing; the rest say once, few, many or name a class of expanded clone.

j_gene: TRBJ1-2; d_gene: TRBD1; abundance: few; v_gene: TRBV2; len: 16; CDR3aa: CASSLLPGGANYGYTF; CDR3nt: TGTGCCAGCAGTTTACTTCCAGGGGGCGCGAACTATGGCTACACCTTC
j_gene: TRBJ2-1; d_gene: .; abundance: .; v_gene: TRBV18; len: 14; CDR3aa: CASSTRGRSSEQFF; CDR3nt: TGTGCCAGCTCGACCAGGGGAAGGTCTTCGGAGCAGTTCTTC
j_gene: TRBJ2-3; d_gene: .; abundance: .; v_gene: TRBV10-3; len: 14; CDR3aa: CAISDRASTDTQYF; CDR3nt: TGTGCCATCAGTGACAGGGCGAGCACAGATACGCAGTATTTT
j_gene: TRBJ2-7; d_gene: TRBD2; abundance: once; v_gene: TRBV3-1/TRBV3-2; len: 17; CDR3aa: CASSQVGSGSLSYEQYF; CDR3nt: TGTGCCAGCAGCCAAGTCGGTAGCGGGTCTCTCTCCTACGAGCAGTACTTC
j_gene: TRBJ2-1; d_gene: .; abundance: .; v_gene: TRBV11-3; len: 13; CDR3aa: CASSLSRAHEQFF; CDR3nt: TGTGCCAGCAGCTTAAGCAGGGCCCATGAGCAGTTCTTC
j_gene: TRBJ1-4; d_gene: .; abundance: .; v_gene: TRBV30; len: 13; CDR3aa: CAWNLERLEKLFF; CDR3nt: TGTGCCTGGAACCTCGAGAGACTCGAAAAACTGTTTTTT
j_gene: TRBJ2-1; d_gene: TRBD2; abundance: .; v_gene: TRBV10-3; len: 16; CDR3aa: CATRLAGQSSYNEQFF; CDR3nt: TGTGCCACCCGACTAGCGGGGCAAAGCTCCTACAATGAGCAGTTCTTC
j_gene: TRBJ1-4; d_gene: .; abundance: .; v_gene: TRBV7-8; len: 14; CDR3aa: CASSFGGLREKLFF; CDR3nt: TGTGCCAGCAGCTTCGGGGGGCTGAGGGAAAAACTGTTTTTT
j_gene: TRBJ1-1; d_gene: .; abundance: .; v_gene: TRBV7-2; len: 16; CDR3aa: CASSLERLTVTPEAFF; CDR3nt: TGTGCCAGCAGCTTAGAGCGTTTGACAGTAACCCCTGAAGCTTTCTTT
j_gene: TRBJ2-3; d_gene: TRBD2; abundance: few; v_gene: TRBV13; len: 16; CDR3aa: CASSPQERGNTDTQYF; CDR3nt: TGTGCCAGCAGCCCCCAGGAGCGGGGAAACACAGATACGCAGTATTTT
j_gene: TRBJ2-6; d_gene: .; abundance: .; v_gene: TRBV9; len: 19; CDR3aa: CASSVASARGNSGANVLTF; CDR3nt: TGTGCCAGCAGCGTAGCGTCTGCCAGGGGAAACTCTGGGGCCAACGTCCTGACTTTC
j_gene: TRBJ1-5; d_gene: .; abundance: .; v_gene: TRBV5-8; len: 15; CDR3aa: CASSFAVRNNQPQHF; CDR3nt: TGTGCCAGCAGCTTTGCGGTGAGGAACAATCAGCCCCAGCATTTT
j_gene: TRBJ1-6; d_gene: TRBD1; abundance: .; v_gene: TRBV12-3/TRBV12-4; len: 13; CDR3aa: CASSRQGASPLHF; CDR3nt: TGTGCCAGCAGCAGACAGGGGGCTTCACCCCTCCACTTT
j_gene: TRBJ1-6; d_gene: TRBD1; abundance: .; v_gene: TRBV5-6; len: 15; CDR3aa: CASSFYRGANSPLHF; CDR3nt: TGTGCCAGCAGCTTTTACAGGGGTGCTAATTCACCCCTCCACTTT
j_gene: TRBJ1-5; d_gene: TRBD1; abundance: .; v_gene: TRBV5-1; len: 14; CDR3aa: CASSLGDRDQPQHF; CDR3nt: TGCGCCAGCAGCTTGGGGGACAGGGACCAGCCCCAGCATTTT
j_gene: TRBJ1-2; d_gene: .; abundance: .; v_gene: TRBV27; len: 17; CDR3aa: CASSRNRADSNVYGYTF; CDR3nt: TGTGCCAGCAGCCGGAACCGCGCGGACAGCAACGTCTATGGCTACACCTTC
j_gene: TRBJ2-2; d_gene: TRBD2; abundance: .; v_gene: TRBV7-8; len: 18; CDR3aa: CASSLGLAGGRITGELFF; CDR3nt: TGTGCCAGCAGCTTAGGACTAGCGGGGGGGCGTATCACCGGGGAGCTGTTTTTT
j_gene: TRBJ1-4; d_gene: .; abundance: .; v_gene: TRBV14; len: 15; CDR3aa: CASSQDGQRGEKLFF; CDR3nt: TGTGCCAGCAGCCAAGATGGACAGCGTGGTGAAAAACTGTTTTTT
j_gene: TRBJ2-5; d_gene: .; abundance: .; v_gene: TRBV7-2; len: 15; CDR3aa: CASSLLLRRLETQYF; CDR3nt: TGTGCCAGCAGCTTGCTCCTACGCCGGTTGGAGACCCAGTACTTC
j_gene: TRBJ1-4; d_gene: .; abundance: once; v_gene: TRBV12-3/TRBV12-4; len: 13; CDR3aa: CASSFVREGKLFF; CDR3nt: TGTGCCAGCAGTTTTGTTCGTGAGGGAAAACTGTTTTTC
j_gene: TRBJ2-2; d_gene: TRBD2; abundance: .; v_gene: TRBV19; len: 18; CDR3aa: CASSIYQGLAGLGGELFF; CDR3nt: TGTGCCAGTAGTATATACCAGGGACTAGCGGGTCTGGGCGGGGAGCTGTTTTTT
j_gene: TRBJ1-1; d_gene: .; abundance: .; v_gene: TRBV3-1/TRBV3-2; len: 16; CDR3aa: CASSQVGNRMNTEAFF; CDR3nt: TGTGCCAGCAGCCAAGTTGGAAACAGGATGAACACTGAAGCTTTCTTT
j_gene: TRBJ2-1; d_gene: TRBD2; abundance: .; v_gene: TRBV19; len: 15; CDR3aa: CASSTGTSRYNEQFF; CDR3nt: TGTGCCAGTAGTACCGGGACTAGCAGATACAATGAGCAGTTCTTC
j_gene: TRBJ2-3; d_gene: TRBD2; abundance: .; v_gene: TRBV19; len: 15; CDR3aa: CASSMGLAGVTPQYF; CDR3nt: TGTGCCAGTAGTATGGGACTAGCGGGAGTAACTCCGCAGTATTTT
j_gene: TRBJ1-5; d_gene: .; abundance: .; v_gene: TRBV4-3; len: 16; CDR3aa: CASSHPSGWNNQPQHF; CDR3nt: TGCGCCAGCAGCCATCCGTCCGGGTGGAACAATCAGCCCCAGCATTTT
j_gene: TRBJ2-7; d_gene: TRBD1; abundance: .; v_gene: TRBV5-6; len: 17; CDR3aa: CASSLGQGVPSPYEQYF; CDR3nt: TGTGCCAGCAGCCTGGGACAGGGGGTCCCTAGCCCCTACGAGCAGTACTTC